The rows below give T cell receptor beta chains drawn from one sample of a study of Ad26.COV2.S vaccination and SARS-CoV-2 variants. The repertoire was sequenced with immunoSEQ multiplex PCR; TCRdb's copy has only in-frame clones and lacks some. The sample lists fewer than 800,000 clones; 89% were seen once. The specimen was peripheral blood, collected in a trial of Ad26.COV2.S vaccine versus placebo. The receptors here all came from a person aged 18-60 years who received the Ad26.COV2.S COVID-19 vaccine or a placebo. Each CDR3 is given with its conserved first and last residue. Fields, in order: clone size, J gene, D gene, V gene, CDR3 protein, CDR3 DNA. The D gene is left open where the match is weak. Only part of the rows carry a size: once, few, many, or a class if the clone is expanded.

size: -
J: TRBJ2-2
D: TRBD2
V: TRBV7-9
CDR3: CASSLTSGGTPVELFF
DNA: TGTGCCAGCAGCCTTACTAGCGGGGGGACCCCGGTTGAGCTGTTTTTT

size: -
J: TRBJ2-7
D: -
V: TRBV30
CDR3: CAWSVPPGSYEQYF
DNA: TGTGCCTGGAGTGTACCGCCAGGGTCCTACGAGCAGTACTTC

size: -
J: TRBJ1-1
D: TRBD1
V: TRBV6-5
CDR3: CASLWDRAGTEAFF
DNA: TGTGCCAGCCTTTGGGACAGGGCGGGCACTGAAGCTTTCTTT

size: once
J: TRBJ2-3
D: -
V: TRBV11-2
CDR3: CASSFQGRLTDTQYF
DNA: TGTGCCAGCAGCTTCCAGGGAAGGTTGACAGATACGCAGTATTTT

size: -
J: TRBJ2-1
D: TRBD2
V: TRBV24-1
CDR3: CATSSTGLAGRREQFF
DNA: TGTGCCACCAGTTCAACTGGACTAGCGGGCCGGCGGGAGCAGTTCTTC

size: -
J: TRBJ2-3
D: TRBD1
V: TRBV7-2
CDR3: CASSLGGGREDTQYF
DNA: TGTGCCAGCAGCTTAGGAGGGGGCCGGGAAGATACGCAGTATTTT

size: -
J: TRBJ2-5
D: TRBD1
V: TRBV6-6
CDR3: CASSYVQGDGETQYF
DNA: TGTGCCAGCAGTTACGTCCAGGGGGACGGGGAGACCCAGTACTTC

size: -
J: TRBJ2-1
D: -
V: TRBV3-1/TRBV3-2
CDR3: CASSTRWGPGEQFF
DNA: TGTGCCAGCAGCACAAGGTGGGGGCCCGGTGAGCAGTTCTTC

size: -
J: TRBJ2-3
D: TRBD2
V: TRBV6-5
CDR3: CASSSWTSGTDTQYF
DNA: TGTGCCAGCAGTTCCTGGACTAGCGGGACAGATACGCAGTATTTT

size: -
J: TRBJ2-2
D: -
V: TRBV2
CDR3: CASNTGNGELFF
DNA: TGTGCCAGCAATACAGGGAACGGGGAGCTGTTTTTT

size: -
J: TRBJ1-5
D: -
V: TRBV4-2
CDR3: CASSQGAREGRLVRPQHF
DNA: TGTGCCAGCAGCCAGGGCGCAAGGGAGGGCCGGCTGGTGCGGCCCCAGCATTTT

size: -
J: TRBJ1-1
D: -
V: TRBV18
CDR3: CASSPAPDREAFF
DNA: TGTGCCAGCTCACCAGCCCCCGACAGGGAAGCTTTCTTT

size: -
J: TRBJ1-2
D: -
V: TRBV5-1
CDR3: CASSPGDGYTF
DNA: TGCGCCAGCAGCCCAGGGGACGGCTACACCTTC

size: -
J: TRBJ1-2
D: TRBD1
V: TRBV3-1/TRBV3-2
CDR3: CASSLGTGGGYGYTF
DNA: TGTGCCAGCAGCCTGGGGACAGGGGGTGGCTATGGCTACACCTTC

size: -
J: TRBJ2-1
D: TRBD2
V: TRBV19
CDR3: CASSIGTSGIIYNEQFF
DNA: TGTGCCAGTAGTATCGGGACTAGCGGGATTATCTACAATGAGCAGTTCTTC

size: -
J: TRBJ2-7
D: -
V: TRBV5-1
CDR3: CASSGGSASYEQYF
DNA: TGCGCCAGCAGCGGCGGCAGCGCGTCATACGAGCAGTACTTC

size: -
J: TRBJ1-5
D: TRBD1
V: TRBV6-5
CDR3: CASSFAGTGIQPQHF
DNA: TGTGCCAGCAGTTTCGCCGGGACAGGGATTCAGCCCCAGCATTTT

size: -
J: TRBJ2-2
D: TRBD2
V: TRBV11-2
CDR3: CASIHPGLANTGELFF
DNA: TGTGCCAGCATCCACCCGGGACTAGCGAACACCGGGGAGCTGTTTTTT

size: -
J: TRBJ2-2
D: -
V: TRBV6-6
CDR3: CASSYTTQGTGELFF
DNA: TGTGCCAGCAGTTACACTACGCAGGGAACCGGGGAGCTGTTTTTT

size: -
J: TRBJ1-6
D: -
V: TRBV5-1
CDR3: CASGPGTPGSPLHF
DNA: TGCGCCAGCGGCCCCGGGACCCCGGGATCACCCCTCCACTTT

size: -
J: TRBJ2-5
D: -
V: TRBV7-2
CDR3: CASSRRDRQETQYF
DNA: TGTGCCAGCAGCCGGCGGGACAGACAAGAGACCCAGTACTTC

size: -
J: TRBJ1-2
D: -
V: TRBV27
CDR3: CASSLQGDGISYTF
DNA: TGTGCCAGCAGTCTCCAGGGTGACGGAATAAGCTACACCTTC